This T cell receptor (beta chain) was sequenced for a study of shared clonotypes between healthy human individuals. Study-wide findings and caveats: On the whole, naive subsets had larger estimated richness than memory subsets had. Represented diversity (both genetic and exposure-history) was limited by the small number of donors.

Note on this clone: Its antigen is currently unknown. One junction end disagrees with the germline gene, perhaps due to a read error.

Sequencing was performed with immunoSEQ multiplex PCR; in TCRdb, only in-frame clones are kept and a portion is missing. The sample consists of around 200,000 clones, 65% to 80% of them appearing once. CDR1 and CDR2 from the germline V gene are MDHEN and SYDVKM. The CDR3 loop spans 12 amino acids. The V gene is TRBV28, the J gene TRBJ2-7; no clear D gene. This sequence was found in a young man in good health. Sequencing was performed on memory CD4+ T cells sorted from blood. Subset noted: CD45RA-negative fraction. CDR3 sequence: CASSTLWGTENF. CDR3 coding DNA: TGTGCCAGCAGTACCCTCTGGGGAACGGAGAACTTC.